This record looks at one T cell receptor beta chain sequence and its context. The data were obtained in a study of T cells in Graves' hyperthyroidism and ophthalmopathy. Trimming cost V 2 bases and J 5 bases; bases outside gene matches: 14. Germline assignment: CDR1 MNHEY and CDR2 SVGEGT. This CDR3 is built from 18 residues. Amplified TCR beta CDR3 regions derived from RNA transcripts. The HTBI primer set served for first-round RT-PCR of the TCR CDR3. TCRdb recomputed calls from the multiplex PCR reads with MiXCR, one row per CDR3 protein. The sample includes about 380,000 distinct CDR3 sequences, less than 20% seen only once; the top ten take less than 45%.

This TCR was recovered from a man younger than 35 with Graves' ophthalmopathy. Sequenced sample: blood. The chain carries TRBV6-2 or TRBV6-3 and TRBJ2-2; TRBD2 matches at 7 bases. This CDR3 is CASSYGTNRGRWTGELFF. For the CDR3, the DNA is TGTGCCAGCAGTTACGGGACTAATAGGGGACGTTGGACCGGGGAGCTGTTTTTT.